This T cell receptor (beta chain) was sequenced during a study of shared clonotypes between healthy human individuals. In the study overall: Each donor's CD4 naive and CD4 memory cells filled three plates apiece, CD8 naive two, and CD8 memory one.

Points from the study as a whole: When naive CD4 clonotypes were compared across a few donors, about 4.9% were shared. It was the non-shared clonotypes that had lower generation probabilities than clonotypes shared by all four donors.

Both subsets, CD45RA+ naive and CD45RA-negative memory, were split from the CD4+ cells. As to this clone: Its antigen is unidentified.

Sequencing used immunoSEQ multiplex PCR; TCRdb keeps in-frame clones, though not all of them. The table includes 2 million to 3 million clones, 80% to 95% detected once. The length of the CDR3 is 15 residues. Trimming left V 2 bases short and J 5 bases short, with 15 bases between. CDR1 is MGHRA and CDR2 is YSYEKL in the germline V gene. The TCR sequence derives from a man between 18 and 35 years old in good health. Some clones in this sample may be carry-over from other donors' samples. Input material: naive CD4+ T cells from PBMCs. The sample's subset: CD45RA+ positively selected. The chain has TRBV4-1 and TRBJ1-1, with D perhaps TRBD1 (5 bases). Here the CDR3 DNA reads TGCGCCAGCAGCCAACTCCTGACGGAGGGGACTGAAGCTTTCTTT. Translated, it gives CASSQLLTEGTEAFF.